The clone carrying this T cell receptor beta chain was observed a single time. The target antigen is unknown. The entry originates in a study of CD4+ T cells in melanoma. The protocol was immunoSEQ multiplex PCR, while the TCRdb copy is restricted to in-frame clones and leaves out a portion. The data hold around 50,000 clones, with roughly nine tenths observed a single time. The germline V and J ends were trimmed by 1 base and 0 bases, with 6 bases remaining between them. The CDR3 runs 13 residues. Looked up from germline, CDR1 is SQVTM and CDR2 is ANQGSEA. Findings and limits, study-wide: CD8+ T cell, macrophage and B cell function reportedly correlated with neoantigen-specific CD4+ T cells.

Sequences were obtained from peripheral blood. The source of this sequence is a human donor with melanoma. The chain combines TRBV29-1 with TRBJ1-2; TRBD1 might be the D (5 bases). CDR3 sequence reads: CSVEGGANYGYTF. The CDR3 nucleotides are TGCAGCGTTGAAGGGGGGGCTAACTATGGCTACACCTTC.